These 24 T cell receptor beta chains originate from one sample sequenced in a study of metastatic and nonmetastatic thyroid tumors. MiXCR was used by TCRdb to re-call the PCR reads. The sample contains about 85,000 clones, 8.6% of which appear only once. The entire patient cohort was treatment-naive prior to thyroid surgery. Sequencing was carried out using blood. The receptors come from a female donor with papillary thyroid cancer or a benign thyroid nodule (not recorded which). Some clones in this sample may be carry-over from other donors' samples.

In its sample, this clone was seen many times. The DNA of the CDR3 is TGTGCCGAAACCGGGACAGGGGTGGCCGGAAACACCATATATTTT. Encoded protein: CAETGTGVAGNTIYF. The V and J genes are TRBV7-9 and TRBJ1-3; 10 bases align to TRBD1. The CDR3 has 15 amino acids. Germline CDR1 reads SEHNR; CDR2 reads FQNEAQ (reference sequence). V dropped 11 bases and J dropped 4; count of bases not matched to a gene: 11.

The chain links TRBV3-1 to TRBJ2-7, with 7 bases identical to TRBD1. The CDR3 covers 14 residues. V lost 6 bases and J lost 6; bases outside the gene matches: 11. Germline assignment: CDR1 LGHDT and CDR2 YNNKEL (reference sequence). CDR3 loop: CASRISGTASEQYF. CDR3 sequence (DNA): TGTGCCAGCAGGATCTCCGGGACAGCGAGCGAGCAGTACTTC.

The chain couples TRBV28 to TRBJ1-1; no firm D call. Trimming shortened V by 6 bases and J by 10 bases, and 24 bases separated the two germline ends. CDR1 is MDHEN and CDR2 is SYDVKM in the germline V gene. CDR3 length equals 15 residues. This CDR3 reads CASRFALARAPGAFF. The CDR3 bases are TGTGCCAGCAGATTTGCCCTGGCCCGGGCCCCAGGAGCTTTCTTT.

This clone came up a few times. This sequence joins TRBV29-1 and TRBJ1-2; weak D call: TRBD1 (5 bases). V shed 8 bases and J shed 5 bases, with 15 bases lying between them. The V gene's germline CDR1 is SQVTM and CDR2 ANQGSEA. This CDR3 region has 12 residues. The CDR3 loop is CSSRGDGYGYTF. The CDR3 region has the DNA TGCAGCTCCCGGGGGGACGGGTATGGCTACACCTTC.

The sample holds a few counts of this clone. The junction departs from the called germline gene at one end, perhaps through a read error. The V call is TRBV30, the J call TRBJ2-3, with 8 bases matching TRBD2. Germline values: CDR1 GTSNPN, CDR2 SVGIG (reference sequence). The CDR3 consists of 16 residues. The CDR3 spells CVWSVGSGEGTDTQYF. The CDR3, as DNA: TGTGTCTGGAGTGTAGGTAGCGGGGAGGGCACAGATACGCAGTATTTT.

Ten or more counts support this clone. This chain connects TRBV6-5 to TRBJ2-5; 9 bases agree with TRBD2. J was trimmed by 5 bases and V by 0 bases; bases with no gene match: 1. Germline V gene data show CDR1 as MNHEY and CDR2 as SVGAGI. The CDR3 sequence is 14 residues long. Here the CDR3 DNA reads TGTGCCAGCAGTTACTCGCGGGGGGGGGAGACCCAGTACTTC. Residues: CASSYSRGGETQYF.

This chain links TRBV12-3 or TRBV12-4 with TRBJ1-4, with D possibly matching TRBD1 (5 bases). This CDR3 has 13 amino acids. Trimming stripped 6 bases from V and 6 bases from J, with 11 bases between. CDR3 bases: TGTGCCAGCAGCACACAGGAGGATGAAAAACTGTTTTTT. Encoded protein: CASSTQEDEKLFF.

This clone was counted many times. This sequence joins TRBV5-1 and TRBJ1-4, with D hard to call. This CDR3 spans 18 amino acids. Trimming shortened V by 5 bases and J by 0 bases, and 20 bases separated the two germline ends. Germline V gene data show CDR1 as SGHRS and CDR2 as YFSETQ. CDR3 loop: CASRPGIYKLPTNEKLFF. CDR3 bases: TGCGCCAGCAGACCCGGGATCTACAAACTCCCAACTAATGAAAAACTGTTTTTT.

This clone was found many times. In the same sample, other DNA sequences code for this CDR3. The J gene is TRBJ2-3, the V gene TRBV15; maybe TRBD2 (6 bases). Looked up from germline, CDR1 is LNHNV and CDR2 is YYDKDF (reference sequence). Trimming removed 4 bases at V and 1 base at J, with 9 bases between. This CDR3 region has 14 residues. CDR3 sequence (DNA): TGTGCCACCAGCACAGGGACTCGCACAGATACGCAGTATTTT. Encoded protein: CATSTGTRTDTQYF.

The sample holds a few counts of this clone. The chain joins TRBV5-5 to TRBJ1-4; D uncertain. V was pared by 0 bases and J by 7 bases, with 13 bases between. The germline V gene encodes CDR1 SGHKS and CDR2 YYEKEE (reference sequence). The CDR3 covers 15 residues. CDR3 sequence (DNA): TGTGCCAGCAGCTTGGTCACCCATCCCGTTGAAAAACTGTTTTTT. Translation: CASSLVTHPVEKLFF. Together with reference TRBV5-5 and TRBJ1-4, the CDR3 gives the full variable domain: DAGVTQSPTHLIKTRGQQVTLRCSPISGHKSVSWYQQVLGQGPQFIFQYYEKEERGRGNFPDRFSARQFPNYSSELNVNALLLGDSALYLCASSLVTHPVEKLFFGSGTQLSVL.

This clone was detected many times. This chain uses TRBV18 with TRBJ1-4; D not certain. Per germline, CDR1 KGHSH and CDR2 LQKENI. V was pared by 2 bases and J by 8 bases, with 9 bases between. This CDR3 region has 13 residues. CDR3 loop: CASSPRGNEKLFF. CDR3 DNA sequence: TGTGCCAGCTCACCAAGAGGAAACGAAAAACTGTTTTTT.

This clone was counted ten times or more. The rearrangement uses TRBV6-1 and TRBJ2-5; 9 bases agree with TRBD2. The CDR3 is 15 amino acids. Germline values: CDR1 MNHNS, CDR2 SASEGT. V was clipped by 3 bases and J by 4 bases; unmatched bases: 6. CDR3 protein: CASSDRAGGSETQYF. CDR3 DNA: TGTGCCAGCAGTGACAGAGCGGGGGGATCAGAGACCCAGTACTTC.

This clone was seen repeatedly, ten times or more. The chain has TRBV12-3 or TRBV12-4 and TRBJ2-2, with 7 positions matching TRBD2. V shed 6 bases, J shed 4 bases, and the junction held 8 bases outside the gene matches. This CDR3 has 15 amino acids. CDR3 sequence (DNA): TGTGCCAGCAGCATAAGCGGGGAGATCACCGGGGAGCTGTTTTTT. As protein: CASSISGEITGELFF.

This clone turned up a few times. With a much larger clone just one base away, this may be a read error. Here the CDR3 DNA reads TGTGCCAGCAGCCGGGAGAGCGCGGAACAAACTATCTTCCAAGGGACCCAGTACTTC. Its protein product is CASSRESAEQTIFQGTQYF. The rearrangement joins TRBV3-1 to TRBJ2-5; the D gene is possibly TRBD2 (5 bases). CDR3 size: 19 residues. The germline CDR1 and CDR2 sequences are LGHDT and YNNKEL (reference sequence).

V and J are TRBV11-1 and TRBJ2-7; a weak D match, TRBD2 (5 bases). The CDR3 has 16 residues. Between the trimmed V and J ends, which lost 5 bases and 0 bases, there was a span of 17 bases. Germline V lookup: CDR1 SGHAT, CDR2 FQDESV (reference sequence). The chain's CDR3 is CASSPRTDKSSYEQYF. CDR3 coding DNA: TGTGCCAGCAGCCCCCGGACTGATAAGAGCTCCTACGAGCAGTACTTC. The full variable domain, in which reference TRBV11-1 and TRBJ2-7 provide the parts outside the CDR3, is EAEVAQSPRYKITEKSQAVAFWCDPISGHATLYWYRQILGQGPELLVQFQDESVVDDSQLPKDRFSAERLKGVDSTLKIQPAELGDSAMYLCASSPRTDKSSYEQYFGPGTRLTVT.

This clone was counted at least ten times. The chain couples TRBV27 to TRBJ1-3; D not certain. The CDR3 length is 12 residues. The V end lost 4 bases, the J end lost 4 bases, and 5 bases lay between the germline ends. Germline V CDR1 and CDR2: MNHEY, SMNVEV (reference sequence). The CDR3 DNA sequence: TGTGCCAGCAGTTCTCGGGGAAACACCATATATTTT. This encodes CASSSRGNTIYF.

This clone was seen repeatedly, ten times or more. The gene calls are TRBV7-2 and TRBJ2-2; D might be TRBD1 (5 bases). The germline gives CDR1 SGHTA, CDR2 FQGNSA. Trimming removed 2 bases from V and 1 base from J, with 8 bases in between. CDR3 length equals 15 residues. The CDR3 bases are TGTGCCAGCAGCTTACGGCAGGGGAACACCGGGGAGCTGTTTTTT. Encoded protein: CASSLRQGNTGELFF.

This CDR3 is CASSLSTVNTGELFF. CDR3 nucleotide sequence: TGCGCCAGCAGCTTGAGTACAGTGAACACCGGGGAGCTGTTTTTT. The rearrangement uses TRBV5-1 and TRBJ2-2, with unresolved D. The CDR3 consists of 15 residues. The V and J ends lost 1 base and 1 base respectively, with 8 bases between them. Germline loops: CDR1 SGHRS, CDR2 YFSETQ.

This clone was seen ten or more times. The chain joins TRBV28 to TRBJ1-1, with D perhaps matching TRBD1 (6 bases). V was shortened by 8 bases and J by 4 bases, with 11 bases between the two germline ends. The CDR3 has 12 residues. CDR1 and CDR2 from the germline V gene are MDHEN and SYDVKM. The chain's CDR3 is CASAEGGTEAFF. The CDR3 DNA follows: TGTGCCAGCGCCGAGGGGGGCACTGAAGCTTTCTTT.

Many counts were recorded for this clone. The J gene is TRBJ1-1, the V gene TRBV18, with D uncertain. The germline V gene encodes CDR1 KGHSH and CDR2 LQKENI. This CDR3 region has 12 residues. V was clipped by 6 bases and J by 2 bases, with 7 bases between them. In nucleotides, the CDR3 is TGTGCCAGCTCCGAGGTAAACACTGAAGCTTTCTTT. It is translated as CASSEVNTEAFF.

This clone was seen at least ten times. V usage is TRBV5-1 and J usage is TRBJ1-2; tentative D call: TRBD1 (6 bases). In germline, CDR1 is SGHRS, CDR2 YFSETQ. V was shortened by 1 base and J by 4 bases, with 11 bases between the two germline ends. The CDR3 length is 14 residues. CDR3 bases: TGCGCCAGCAGCTTGCCGGACAGCCCCTATGGCTACACCTTC. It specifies CASSLPDSPYGYTF.

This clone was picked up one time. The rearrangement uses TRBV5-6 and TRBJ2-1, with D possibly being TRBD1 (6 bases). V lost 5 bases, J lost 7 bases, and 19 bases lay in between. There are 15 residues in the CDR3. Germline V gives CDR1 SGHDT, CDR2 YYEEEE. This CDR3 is CASRPTGLSGNEQFF. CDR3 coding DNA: TGTGCCAGCAGGCCTACAGGGTTGTCGGGGAATGAGCAGTTCTTC.

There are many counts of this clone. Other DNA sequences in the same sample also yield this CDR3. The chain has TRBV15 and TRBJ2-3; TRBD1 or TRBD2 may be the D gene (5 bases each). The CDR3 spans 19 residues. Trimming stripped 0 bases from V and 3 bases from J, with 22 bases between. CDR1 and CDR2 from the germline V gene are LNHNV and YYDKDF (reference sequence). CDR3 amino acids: CATSRDLTSRGARTDTQYF. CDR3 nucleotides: TGTGCCACCAGCAGAGATCTAACTAGTCGGGGCGCGCGAACAGATACGCAGTATTTT.

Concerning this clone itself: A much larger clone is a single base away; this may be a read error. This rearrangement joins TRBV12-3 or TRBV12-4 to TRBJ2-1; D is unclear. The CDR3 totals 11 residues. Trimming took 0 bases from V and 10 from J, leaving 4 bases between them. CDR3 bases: TGTGCCAGCAGTTTAGCGTTAGAGCAGTTCTTC. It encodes CASSLALEQFF.